The next 28 T cell receptor beta chains were all read from a single sample in a study of Ad26.COV2.S vaccination and SARS-CoV-2 variants. Specified treatment: approximately 18 received Ad26.COV2.S at low or high dose, single or two shots; 5 received placebo; per-sample allocation not given. Sampling was performed 63 days after the first vaccine or placebo injection. Sequencing was performed with immunoSEQ multiplex PCR; in TCRdb, only in-frame clones are kept and a portion is missing. The table lists around 300,000 clones, approximately 86% of them singletons, with around a tenth in the top ten. Sample: peripheral blood, taken in a trial of Ad26.COV2.S vaccine versus placebo. These receptors all come from a person aged 18-60 years who received the Ad26.COV2.S COVID-19 vaccine or a placebo.

The chain employs TRBV28 and TRBJ2-2; no definite D call. Trimming took 5 bases from V and 1 from J, leaving 8 bases between them. Per germline, CDR1 MDHEN and CDR2 SYDVKM. This CDR3 is 14 amino acids long. As DNA, the CDR3 is TGTGCCAGCAGTCCCGGGCGGAACACCGGGGAGCTGTTTTTT. Translating gives CASSPGRNTGELFF.

The chain recombines TRBV9 with TRBJ2-4; D uncertain. Germline V gives CDR1 SGDLS, CDR2 YYNGEE. Trimming took 0 bases from V and 4 from J, leaving 11 bases between them. The CDR3 is 15 residues long. This chain's CDR3 is CASSVGNNGKNIQYF. Written as DNA, the CDR3 is TGTGCCAGCAGCGTAGGGAATAATGGGAAAAACATTCAGTACTTC. Full variable domain (missing parts from reference TRBV9 and TRBJ2-4): DSGVTQTPKHLITATGQRVTLRCSPRSGDLSVYWYQQSLDQGLQFLIQYYNGEERAKGNILERFSAQQFPDLHSELNLSSLELGDSALYFCASSVGNNGKNIQYFGAGTRLSVL.

This clone was counted only a few times. The chain joins TRBV28 to TRBJ1-1; 8 positions agree with TRBD1. V lost 6 bases to trimming and J lost 2 bases; unmatched junction nucleotides: 11. The CDR3 has 16 residues. Germline CDR1 reads MDHEN; CDR2 reads SYDVKM. CDR3 nucleotides: TGTGCCAGCAGCCGGACAGGGAAGGGGGTTAACACTGAAGCTTTCTTT. Its protein is CASSRTGKGVNTEAFF. Combining the CDR3 with reference TRBV28 and TRBJ1-1 gives the whole variable domain DVKVTQSSRYLVKRTGEKVFLECVQDMDHENMFWYRQDPGLGLRLIYFSYDVKMKEKGDIPEGYSVSREKKERFSLILESASTNQTSMYLCASSRTGKGVNTEAFFGQGTRLTVV.

This clone was found a few times. At the DNA level, this CDR3 is encoded by other sequences in the same sample as well. This chain links TRBV6-2 or TRBV6-3 with TRBJ1-2, with 7 bases lining up with TRBD1. CDR1 and CDR2 (germline): MNHEY, SVGEGT. Germline trimming cut 6 bases from V and 2 bases from J; bases unmatched to any gene: 3. The CDR3 is 13 amino acids. The CDR3 sequence is CASSPQGNYGYTF. The CDR3 DNA reads TGTGCCAGCAGCCCACAGGGGAACTATGGCTACACCTTC.

The J gene is TRBJ2-7, the V gene TRBV4-3; D is undetermined. The length of the CDR3 is 16 residues. Germline CDR1 and CDR2: LGHNA and YSLEER. Trimming removed 0 bases at V and 2 bases at J, with 14 bases between. CDR3 coding DNA: TGCGCCAGCAGCCAAGAAGGTTGGACCGAGACCTACGAGCAGTACTTC. Amino acid sequence: CASSQEGWTETYEQYF.

The V and J genes are TRBV9 and TRBJ2-1; D is unresolved. The CDR3 totals 15 residues. V was trimmed by 4 bases and J by 0 bases, leaving 11 bases between them. In germline, CDR1 is SGDLS, CDR2 YYNGEE. This CDR3 reads CASSPRVSSYNEQFF. The CDR3 DNA sequence: TGTGCCAGCAGCCCAAGGGTAAGCTCCTACAATGAGCAGTTCTTC. The whole variable domain, filled in from reference TRBV9 and TRBJ2-1, reads DSGVTQTPKHLITATGQRVTLRCSPRSGDLSVYWYQQSLDQGLQFLIQYYNGEERAKGNILERFSAQQFPDLHSELNLSSLELGDSALYFCASSPRVSSYNEQFFGPGTRLTVL.

The V and J genes are TRBV15 and TRBJ1-1; 8 nucleotides line up with TRBD1. CDR1 is LNHNV, CDR2 YYDKDF, per germline (reference sequence). The CDR3 consists of 15 residues. V trimming: 3 bases; J trimming: 1 base; junction bases outside the gene matches: 4. CDR3 DNA sequence: TGTGCCACCAGCAGCGGACAGGGATGGAACACTGAAGCTTTCTTT. This translates into CATSSGQGWNTEAFF.

The rearrangement joins TRBV19 to TRBJ2-1; D might be TRBD2 (6 bases). V was clipped by 6 bases and J by 7 bases, with 19 bases between them. Germline V gene lookup returns CDR1 LNHDA and CDR2 SQIVND (reference sequence). This CDR3 is built from 15 residues. The DNA of the CDR3 is TGTGCCAGTAGGGCGGGACTCTCCTCTCGGAATGAGCAGTTCTTC. Protein: CASRAGLSSRNEQFF.

Turning to this clone: The sample holds other DNA sequences that translate to the same CDR3. This chain links TRBV7-2 with TRBJ1-4; a possible D gene is TRBD1 (5 bases). Germline V CDR1 and CDR2: SGHTA, FQGNSA. V lost 1 base and J lost 5, with 8 bases in between. This CDR3 has 14 residues. The chain's CDR3 is CASSLGGANEKLFF. DNA of the CDR3: TGTGCCAGCAGCTTAGGCGGGGCAAATGAAAAACTGTTTTTT.

This chain joins TRBV30 and TRBJ2-5; TRBD2 matches at 7 bases. CDR1 is GTSNPN, CDR2 SVGIG, per germline (reference sequence). The CDR3 is 17 residues long. V shed 5 bases and J 0 bases; nucleotides not matched to a gene: 15. The CDR3 reads CAWGTDGTKHYQETQYF. In DNA form, the CDR3 reads TGTGCCTGGGGGACCGACGGGACTAAACACTACCAAGAGACCCAGTACTTC.

The rearrangement links TRBV27 to TRBJ1-6, with D unresolved. The CDR3 runs to 13 residues. Germline CDR1 and CDR2: MNHEY and SMNVEV (reference sequence). V gave up 3 bases and J gave up 10 bases, with 10 bases separating them. CDR3: CASSFDGESPLHF. As DNA, the CDR3 is TGTGCCAGCAGTTTTGATGGGGAATCACCCCTCCACTTT.

The chain joins TRBV6-5 to TRBJ2-7; TRBD2 is a possible D gene (5 bases). V lost 6 bases and J lost 6, with 15 bases in between. The CDR3 length is 13 residues. Germline V lookup: CDR1 MNHEY, CDR2 SVGAGI. The CDR3 sequence: CASRYAGWGEQYF. DNA for the CDR3: TGTGCCAGCAGGTACGCGGGTTGGGGCGAGCAGTACTTC.

The CDR3 is CASSFTWPPANTIYF. In nucleotides, the CDR3 is TGTGCCAGCAGCTTTACGTGGCCCCCCGCAAACACCATATATTTT. The rearrangement uses TRBV7-2 and TRBJ1-3; no clear D. The CDR3 runs to 15 residues. From germline, CDR1 is SGHTA and CDR2 FQGNSA. V lost 3 bases and J lost 6, with 15 bases in between.

This clone was seen more than once but under ten times. The rearrangement joins TRBV3-1 (or the pseudogene TRBV3-2) to TRBJ1-1, with TRBD1 as a possible D gene (5 bases). The CDR3 extends over 15 amino acids. With 2 bases removed from V and 1 base from J, the gap between germline ends came to 11 bases. Per the germline V gene, CDR1 is LGHDT and CDR2 is YNNKEL (reference sequence). The CDR3 loop is CASSQMGRRNTEAFF. The CDR3 DNA reads as TGTGCCAGCAGCCAAATGGGACGTAGGAACACTGAAGCTTTCTTT.

The V gene is TRBV7-2, the J gene TRBJ2-7; TRBD2 matches 9 bases. With 2 bases clipped from V and 6 bases from J, the junction kept 14 bases outside the gene matches. Germline CDR1 reads SGHTA; CDR2 reads FQGNSA. CDR3 length equals 17 residues. In DNA, the CDR3 is TGTGCCAGCAGCTTACTCCTACGCGGGGGGGTTCCCCCCGAGCAGTACTTC. Protein product: CASSLLLRGGVPPEQYF.

V is TRBV28 and J is TRBJ2-1; D might be TRBD2 (5 bases). The V end was cut by 6 bases, the J end by 0 bases, with 6 bases between. This CDR3 has 13 residues. Germline values: CDR1 MDHEN, CDR2 SYDVKM. The CDR3 coding sequence is TGTGCCAGCAGGGGGAGCTCCTACAATGAGCAGTTCTTC. Translation gives CASRGSSYNEQFF.

The V and J genes are TRBV7-8 and TRBJ2-7; D may be TRBD1 (5 bases). V shed 3 bases and J shed 7 bases, with 16 bases lying between them. CDR1 and CDR2 from the germline V gene are SGHVS and FQNEAQ. The CDR3 contains 14 residues. This CDR3 reads CASSFRDRLSEQYF. In nucleotides, the CDR3 is TGTGCCAGCAGCTTTCGAGACAGATTATCTGAGCAGTACTTC.

The chain joins TRBV9 to TRBJ2-7; D uncertain. The germline gives CDR1 SGDLS, CDR2 YYNGEE. V lost 7 bases and J 0 bases, leaving 5 bases between the germline ends. CDR3 length: 11 amino acids. The CDR3 region is CASSSSYEQYF. In DNA, the CDR3 is TGTGCCAGCTCCTCCTCCTACGAGCAGTACTTC.

The chain links TRBV7-9 to TRBJ2-7; 7 bases match TRBD2. Germline CDR1 SEHNR, CDR2 FQNEAQ (reference sequence). V lost 0 bases, J lost 4 bases, and 12 bases stayed unmatched. CDR3 length: 17 amino acids. DNA for the CDR3: TGTGCCAGCAGCTTAGCCCCTCGGGGAGGGATCGCTTACGAGCAGTACTTC. The encoded protein is CASSLAPRGGIAYEQYF.

The chain is built from TRBV5-1 and TRBJ2-5; TRBD1 agrees at 7 bases. Germline CDR1 is SGHRS and CDR2 is YFSETQ. V was clipped by 4 bases and J by 1 base; unmatched bases: 4. This CDR3 spans 14 amino acids. CDR3 in DNA: TGCGCCAGCAGCACCGGACAGGCCCAAGAGACCCAGTACTTC. Translated: CASSTGQAQETQYF.

This chain uses TRBV7-2 with TRBJ1-4; TRBD1 aligns across 11 bases. V lost 4 bases, J lost 7 bases, and 8 bases stayed unmatched. The CDR3 runs to 16 residues. CDR1 and CDR2 from the germline V gene are SGHTA and FQGNSA. CDR3: CASSSSPGQGGEKLFF. CDR3 DNA sequence: TGTGCCAGCAGCTCAAGCCCGGGACAGGGGGGTGAAAAACTGTTTTTT. The full variable domain, its missing parts supplied by reference TRBV7-2 and TRBJ1-4, is GAGVSQSPSNKVTEKGKDVELRCDPISGHTALYWYRQSLGQGLEFLIYFQGNSAPDKSGLPSDRFSAERTGGSVSTLTIQRTQQEDSAVYLCASSSSPGQGGEKLFFGSGTQLSVL.

CDR3 protein: CASSELEGQPQHF. The CDR3 bases are TGTGCCAGCAGTGAGTTGGAGGGCCAGCCCCAGCATTTT. The J gene is TRBJ1-5, the V gene TRBV6-1, with unresolved D. Trimming took 3 bases from V and 7 from J, leaving 10 bases between them. In germline, CDR1 is MNHNS, CDR2 SASEGT. The CDR3 loop spans 13 amino acids.

The CDR3 here is CAIGLGLANWGEQFF. CDR3 in DNA: TGTGCCATCGGATTAGGACTAGCGAACTGGGGTGAGCAGTTCTTC. The V and J genes are TRBV10-3 and TRBJ2-1; 9 bases match TRBD2. J was trimmed by 9 bases and V by 8 bases; bases with no gene match: 14. The CDR3 has 15 amino acids. Germline V gene data show CDR1 as ENHRY and CDR2 as SYGVKD.

This sequence joins TRBV4-3 and TRBJ2-2; 7 bases are a match to TRBD1. V lost 0 bases, J lost 5 bases, and 3 bases stayed unmatched. The CDR3 totals 15 residues. Germline values: CDR1 LGHNA, CDR2 YSLEER. CDR3 region: CASSQETGRTGELFF. For the CDR3, the DNA is TGCGCCAGCAGCCAAGAGACAGGGCGAACCGGGGAGCTGTTTTTT.

This clone was recorded a few times. This chain uses TRBV12-5 with TRBJ1-2, with D tentatively TRBD1 (5 bases). V lost 3 bases and J 6 bases, leaving 11 bases between the germline ends. This CDR3 has 13 residues. Germline CDR1 LGHNT, CDR2 FRNRAP. The CDR3 DNA reads TGTGCTAGTGGTTTTAGGGGTACTGATGGCTACACCTTC. Translated: CASGFRGTDGYTF.

The chain is built from TRBV18 and TRBJ1-1; 7 positions agree with TRBD1. J lost 3 bases, V lost 5 bases, and 6 bases had no gene match. Germline CDR1 KGHSH, CDR2 LQKENI. The length of the CDR3 is 14 residues. As DNA, the CDR3 is TGTGCCAGCTCAAAAGGACAGGAATACACTGAAGCTTTCTTT. The encoded protein is CASSKGQEYTEAFF.

The chain carries TRBV5-6 and TRBJ2-7; 10 bases map to TRBD1. V lost 0 bases, J lost 6 bases, and 3 bases stayed unmatched. This CDR3 region has 14 residues. Germline values: CDR1 SGHDT, CDR2 YYEEEE. CDR3 nucleotide sequence: TGTGCCAGCAGCTTGGGACAGGGGGCGTTCGAGCAGTACTTC. Translation: CASSLGQGAFEQYF.

The chain combines TRBV7-9 with TRBJ1-1, with TRBD1 matching over 9 bases. The CDR3 runs 14 residues. In germline, CDR1 is SEHNR, CDR2 FQNEAQ (reference sequence). Trimming took 5 bases from V and 11 from J; bases not matched to a gene: 12. The CDR3 sequence is CASSTLTGGLDAFF. Written as DNA, the CDR3 is TGTGCCAGCAGCACACTGACAGGGGGTTTGGATGCTTTCTTT.